This TCR beta chain was obtained from a study of beta chain features in type 1 diabetes. Markers CD45RO/CCR7/CD25/CD127/CD95/CD27 served to sort CD4+ naive, central memory, regulatory and stem cell-like memory cells. Overall study results and limits: Across all four CD4+ subsets, people with type 1 diabetes showed modestly shorter TCRB CDR3s. TCRB repertoires of naive, central memory and Treg cells appeared more similar among patients than among healthy donors. Although PCR might favor shorter templates, it would do so equally in patients and controls.

A word on this clone: Its specificity is not known.

cDNA synthesis used the whole RNA isolate, giving expressed TCRB sequences. Read counts averaged roughly 3.7 million for samples of naive, central memory and regulatory T cells. The assay was immunoSEQ multiplex PCR, and TCRdb's table has in-frame clones only and misses some. The sample lists 550,000 to 850,000 clones, 13% seen once, with approximately 0.02% in the top ten. V was trimmed by 0 bases and J by 6 bases, leaving 15 bases between them. Germline loops: CDR1 SGDLS, CDR2 YYNGEE. This CDR3 comprises 15 residues. The J gene is TRBJ1-1, the V gene TRBV9; tentative D call: TRBD1 (6 bases). The TCR originated in a young man with type 1 diabetes. Sequencing input: naive CD4+ T cells from blood. CDR3 loop: CASSVAEGVGAEAFF. The CDR3 nucleotides are TGTGCCAGCAGCGTAGCGGAGGGGGTCGGCGCTGAAGCTTTCTTT. The full variable domain, completed using reference TRBV9 and TRBJ1-1, is DSGVTQTPKHLITATGQRVTLRCSPRSGDLSVYWYQQSLDQGLQFLIQYYNGEERAKGNILERFSAQQFPDLHSELNLSSLELGDSALYFCASSVAEGVGAEAFFGQGTRLTVV.